This T cell receptor beta chain was profiled in a study of T cells in Graves' hyperthyroidism and ophthalmopathy. Findings and limits, study-wide: Ophthalmopathy prediction by the model preceded onset by a median about 6 months.

This clonotype was observed many times. What it binds is unknown. Trimming took off 0 bases at V and 0 bases at J, with 6 bases between the two ends. There are 15 residues in the CDR3. The germline CDR1 and CDR2 sequences are MNHNS and SASEGT. Any patient presenting with uncontrolled infection, other autoimmune disease, pregnancy or lactation was left out. Clinical symptoms, serum thyroxine, TRAb, thyroid ultrasound and orbital computed tomography established diagnosis. RNA transcripts provided the source from which TCR beta CDR3 regions were amplified. During a first-round RT-PCR of the TCR CDR3, the HTBI primer set was used. TCRdb recomputed calls from the multiplex PCR reads with MiXCR, one row per CDR3 protein. The sample shows some 340,000 distinct CDR3 sequences, about an eighth of them seen only once.

What was sequenced was blood. The gene calls are TRBV6-1 and TRBJ1-5; unclear D gene. The TCR sequence derives from a woman between 40 and 50 years old with Graves' ophthalmopathy. DNA for the CDR3: TGTGCCAGCAGTGAAGCCTACAATAGCAATCAGCCCCAGCATTTT. It yields the protein CASSEAYNSNQPQHF.